This entry concerns a single TCR beta chain. This clonotype was detected a few times. Its binding antigen is unknown. It has no much larger one-base neighbor in the sample; base qualities were not kept. This specimen belongs to a study of regulatory T cells in long-lasting Graves disease (dated by TCRdb to the early 2020s). A note on the overall study: To count as having persistent Graves' disease, a patient had to have received antithyroid drug treatment for over 5 years with TSH receptor autoantibodies remaining persistently positive. Persistent Graves' disease patients were compared with newly diagnosed Graves' disease patients by peripheral blood TCR sequencing and RNA sequencing. The study was conducted in China and was registered as a clinical trial. Antithyroid drugs had been taken for around 9.8 years on average by persistent Graves' disease patients in the clinical cohort. TCR sequencing covered some 13 persistent and approximately 20 newly diagnosed Graves' disease patients, 33 samples in total.

The time point label corresponds to: persistent/refractory GD, antithyroid drugs over 5 years with positive TRAb. RNA was extracted from PBMCs in TRIzol for both TCR sequencing and RNA sequencing. Graves' disease was diagnosed according to American Thyroid Association guidelines. Recruitment of patients was carried out at an endocrinology department in Xi'an, China. Each patient gave approximately 9 milliliters of peripheral blood, collected in an EDTA anticoagulant tube. Ficoll Paque Plus density gradient separation was used to isolate PBMCs, and no further T cell sorting was done. An Agilent 2100 Bioanalyzer and agarose gel were used to assess RNA quality, and a NanoDrop 2000 was used to measure RNA concentration. The library was built by means of multiplex PCR. Sequencing relied on an Illumina HiSeq 4000. To build TCR beta libraries, CDR3 regions were amplified by Arm-PCR using iRepertoire HTBI primers. Before sequencing, the PCR products went through gel purification. The authors processed their data as follows. Gene usage analysis of CDR3 amino acid clonotypes relied on the approximately 60 TRBV and 13 to 15 TRBJ segments identified across samples. Filtered high-quality paired reads were merged into contigs using COPE and FqMerger. Contigs were aligned with BLAST to IMGT TRBV, TRBD and TRBJ reference genes, and CDR3 was defined per IMGT. Clonotypes above 0.1% frequency were classified as highly expanded clones. Shannon entropy served as the measure of repertoire diversity, while the Gini coefficient captured V-J evenness. Public clonotypes were defined as clonotypes shared by more than one individual. TCRdb handled the public reads itself, with Q25 trimming in fastp and clone calling in MiXCR, and kept productive beta chains. Entries are consolidated by CDR3 protein sequence, retaining the most common genes and DNA. V and J calls and clone size were set by TCRdb, not the authors. Across this sample there are 300,000 to 350,000 distinct CDR3 sequences, with around a fifth seen only once. The ten largest clones capture 29% of the sample.

The study at large found these results: Sequencing and analysis were limited to the TCR beta chain. Compared with newly diagnosed patients, persistent Graves' disease patients had lower TCR Shannon entropy and fewer highly expanded clones, which suggests clonal expansion. Persistent patients shared more public clonotypes among themselves (around 2,700) than newly diagnosed patients did (approximately 900). Because the primary lesion, thyroid tissue, could not be accessed, the study looked at peripheral blood alone. The authors acknowledged the small sample size as a limitation that may reduce accuracy. TRBV28, TRBJ1-2 and TRBJ2-5 were preferentially used in persistent disease, while TRBV20-1 and TRBJ2-1 were favored in newly diagnosed disease.

The germline V gene provides CDR1 MNHNS and CDR2 SASEGT. The germline ends are 10 bases apart after V is trimmed by 6 bases and J by 2 bases. Including the terminal cysteine and phenylalanine, the CDR3 comprises 13 residues. Just CDR3 DNA is preserved here, 39 bases in frame from base 1. The receptor comes from a female donor with Graves disease. The source was peripheral blood mononuclear cells (PBMCs), collected when the disease was refractory, from a patient treated with antithyroid drugs. Rearrangement joined TRBV6-1 to TRBJ1-1; confidence is insufficient to name the D gene. For the CDR3, the sequence is CASRWGINTEAFF. The sequence in DNA is TGTGCCAGCAGATGGGGAATCAACACTGAAGCTTTCTTT.